These 16 T cell receptor beta chains share one sample of origin, sequenced in a study of cytomegalovirus exposure and HLA in healthy donors (dated by TCRdb to about 2017). The receptor library was made with the immunoSEQ multiplex PCR assay. In TCRdb, the immuneACCESS table is reduced to in-frame sequences with V and J assigned. These tables do not hold every clone; where another copy was compared, an unresolved V gene accounts for under half, and the others remain unexplained. Within this sample are about 160,000 clones, with 80% to 85% of them counted one time only. About 10% of the sample lies in the top ten. Material for sequencing was PBMCs. Receptor source: a man aged 25 to 45 in good health and CMV-seropositive.

This clone was observed a handful of times. The rearrangement links TRBV5-1 to TRBJ2-2; 12 bases align to TRBD2. V shed 4 bases, J shed 1 base, and the junction held 5 bases outside the gene matches. CDR1 is SGHRS, CDR2 YFSETQ, per germline. The CDR3 totals 17 residues. CDR3 residues: CASSPGLAGLNTGELFF. CDR3 coding DNA: TGCGCCAGCAGCCCTGGACTAGCGGGGCTGAACACCGGGGAGCTGTTTTTT.

The chain links TRBV5-1 to TRBJ2-3; D is unresolved. V lost 4 bases and J lost 0, with 6 bases in between. CDR3 size: 13 residues. Germline-derived CDR1 and CDR2 are SGHRS and YFSETQ. The DNA for the CDR3 is TGCGCCAGCAGCCAGATTAGCACAGATACGCAGTATTTT. The encoded protein is CASSQISTDTQYF.

V and J are TRBV28 and TRBJ1-2, with D possibly matching TRBD1 (5 bases). Germline V gene data show CDR1 as MDHEN and CDR2 as SYDVKM. The CDR3 has 12 residues. V was clipped by 4 bases and J by 13 bases, with 16 bases between them. This chain's CDR3 is CASSYEAAGGTF. The CDR3 bases are TGTGCCAGCAGTTATGAGGCAGCGGGGGGCACCTTC.

This chain uses TRBV27 with TRBJ2-7; 8 nucleotides align to TRBD1. The V and J ends lost 5 bases and 7 bases, in that order; junction bases with no gene match: 13. This CDR3 has 15 amino acids. Germline V gene data show CDR1 as MNHEY and CDR2 as SMNVEV (reference sequence). The CDR3 loop is CASSLRQGRGWEQYF. The DNA for the CDR3 is TGTGCCAGCAGTCTGAGACAGGGGCGAGGATGGGAGCAGTACTTC.

The sample holds one count of this clone. The chain combines TRBV6-4 with TRBJ2-1; TRBD1 is a possible D gene (5 bases). Germline lookup yields CDR1 MRHNA and CDR2 SNTAGT. The V end was cut by 5 bases, the J end by 6 bases, with 17 bases between. The CDR3 contains 15 residues. The CDR3 reads CASSRSGYLPNEQFF. The DNA for the CDR3 is TGTGCCAGCAGTCGTTCAGGGTATTTGCCCAATGAGCAGTTCTTC.

The rearrangement joins TRBV28 to TRBJ1-5; 8 bases are shared with TRBD1. From germline, CDR1 is MDHEN and CDR2 SYDVKM. Unmatched junction bases numbered 8, after V lost 5 bases and J lost 5 bases. CDR3 size: 15 residues. This CDR3 is CASSPETGADQPQHF. Written as DNA, the CDR3 is TGTGCCAGCAGTCCGGAGACAGGGGCGGATCAGCCCCAGCATTTT.

The rearrangement links TRBV13 to TRBJ1-2; D is uncertain. The ends were cut back, 1 base at V and 9 bases at J, with 12 bases in the middle. Germline values: CDR1 PRHDT, CDR2 FYEKMQ (reference sequence). The CDR3 length is 13 residues. CDR3 nucleotides: TGTGCCAGCAGCTTAGAACGGGTTTCAAGCTACACCTTC. Translated: CASSLERVSSYTF.

The V gene is TRBV5-1, the J gene TRBJ2-2, with TRBD1 matching over 7 bases. The germline gives CDR1 SGHRS, CDR2 YFSETQ. V lost 3 bases, J lost 5 bases, and 16 bases stayed unmatched. This CDR3 region has 18 residues. CDR3 protein: CASSSKGETGPRTGELFF. As DNA, the CDR3 is TGCGCCAGCAGCTCCAAGGGGGAGACAGGGCCACGGACCGGGGAGCTGTTTTTT.

The V gene is TRBV11-2, the J gene TRBJ2-7, with D unclear. The germline V gene has CDR1 SGHAT and CDR2 FQNNGV. V gave up 0 bases and J gave up 6 bases, with 12 bases separating them. The CDR3 spans 14 residues. CDR3 in amino acids: CASSLDSSLPEQYF. CDR3 bases: TGTGCCAGCAGCTTAGATTCGAGCTTACCCGAGCAGTACTTC.

V usage is TRBV5-6 and J usage is TRBJ2-7, with no clear D. Trimming took off 0 bases at V and 6 bases at J, with 13 bases between the two ends. There are 14 residues in the CDR3. Germline lookup yields CDR1 SGHDT and CDR2 YYEEEE. The CDR3 loop reads CASSLGLPSGEQYF. The CDR3 DNA is TGTGCCAGCAGCTTGGGGCTCCCCTCGGGCGAGCAGTACTTC. Full variable domain (missing parts from reference TRBV5-6 and TRBJ2-7): DAGVTQSPTHLIKTRGQQVTLRCSPKSGHDTVSWYQQALGQGPQFIFQYYEEEERQRGNFPDRFSGHQFPNYSSELNVNALLLGDSALYLCASSLGLPSGEQYFGPGTRLTVT.

This clone came up a few times. The genes are TRBV7-8 and TRBJ2-3; D not certain. Between the trimmed V and J ends, which lost 5 bases and 3 bases, there was a span of 15 bases. This CDR3 has 15 residues. From germline, CDR1 is SGHVS and CDR2 FQNEAQ. Here the CDR3 reads CASSPTDPRTDTQYF. CDR3 in DNA: TGTGCCAGCAGCCCAACAGACCCACGGACAGATACGCAGTATTTT.

Turning to this clone: Distinct nucleotide sequences in the sample also encode this CDR3. The chain employs TRBV28 and TRBJ1-1; 9 bases match TRBD1. Losses at the gene ends were 5 bases for V and 5 bases for J; bases not matched to a gene: 6. This CDR3 spans 14 amino acids. Germline V CDR1 and CDR2: MDHEN, SYDVKM. CDR3 residues: CASSLQGALTEAFF. CDR3 sequence (DNA): TGTGCCAGCAGTCTACAGGGGGCCCTAACTGAAGCTTTCTTT.

This clone was observed once. The CDR3: CASSSGTADPGYTF. For the CDR3, the DNA is TGCGCCAGCAGCTCTGGGACAGCGGATCCTGGCTACACCTTC. V usage is TRBV5-1 and J usage is TRBJ1-2; 7 positions match TRBD1. Per germline, CDR1 SGHRS and CDR2 YFSETQ. Unmatched junction bases numbered 9, after V lost 3 bases and J lost 7 bases. The CDR3 loop spans 14 amino acids.

V gene TRBV11-3 combines with J gene TRBJ2-7; tentative D call: TRBD2 (6 bases). The V and J ends lost 5 bases and 7 bases respectively, with 15 bases between them. The CDR3 sequence is 13 residues long. Germline V lookup: CDR1 SGHNT, CDR2 YENEEA. In nucleotides, the CDR3 is TGTGCCAGCAGCCAGGACCCCGGGACTGAGCAGTACTTC. It translates to CASSQDPGTEQYF.

The V call is TRBV9, the J call TRBJ1-1, with unresolved D. Germline V gene lookup returns CDR1 SGDLS and CDR2 YYNGEE. The CDR3 loop spans 14 amino acids. The germline V and J ends were trimmed by 7 bases and 0 bases, with 13 bases remaining between them. The CDR3 nucleotides are TGTGCCAGCGGGGAGGGTGACATGAACACTGAAGCTTTCTTT. Protein: CASGEGDMNTEAFF.

The rearrangement links TRBV19 to TRBJ2-7; TRBD2 might be the D (6 bases). With 5 bases removed from V and 3 bases from J, the gap between germline ends came to 14 bases. The V gene's germline CDR1 is LNHDA and CDR2 SQIVND (reference sequence). The CDR3 loop spans 14 amino acids. The CDR3 loop is CASSPLGTFYEQYF. In DNA, the CDR3 is TGTGCCAGTAGTCCCCTCGGGACTTTCTACGAGCAGTACTTC.